Here is one T cell receptor (beta chain) with its context. The antigen it recognizes is unknown. No clone much larger than this one lies a single base away; base qualities are absent. CDR1 is given as MNHEY and CDR2 as SVGAGI, both from the germline V gene. The CDR3 has 14 amino acids, counting the end cysteine and phenylalanine. The retained sequence is limited to the CDR3, 42 bases, with the frame set at the first base. At the junction V is shortened by 0 bases and J by 6 bases, with 8 bases in between. The data originate from a study of T cell changes during pregnancy in multiple sclerosis (dated by TCRdb to between 2017 and 2020). Background for the entire study: The study examined how the T cell repertoire changed over the course of pregnancy in women with multiple sclerosis.

Receptors were amplified or captured by the immunoSEQ multiplex PCR assay. TCRdb obtained this table from immuneACCESS and retained in-frame rearrangements with V and J assigned. These tables miss some clones; where compared with another copy, unresolved V genes account for less than half of the shortfall, and the remainder is unexplained. This sample gives 40,000 to 60,000 clones in total; roughly 91% of them show up just once. The ten biggest clones cover roughly 0.47% of the sample. The chain was built from TRBV6-5 and TRBJ2-2, with no reliable assignment of the D segment. The TCR sequence derives from a female donor with multiple sclerosis, enrolled in a pregnancy study. The sequencing used CD4+ T cells from peripheral blood mononuclear cells, collected in the third trimester of pregnancy. The CDR3: CASSYSNPAGELFF. The DNA sequence is TGTGCCAGCAGTTACTCGAATCCGGCCGGGGAGCTGTTTTTT.